The 26 T cell receptor beta chains presented below share a single source sample, sequenced in a study of blood T cell repertoires in COVID-19. Here immunoSEQ multiplex PCR was the method, and the copy in TCRdb shows in-frame clones only, minus some. This table has 70,000 to 100,000 clones, about four fifths appearing once. What was sequenced was peripheral blood. These receptors came from a human donor in a cohort sampled during active COVID-19.

This chain joins TRBV25-1 and TRBJ1-4; no definite D call. Trimming removed 4 bases at V and 8 bases at J, with 17 bases between. From germline, CDR1 is MGHDK and CDR2 SYGVNS. The CDR3 loop spans 15 amino acids. This chain's CDR3 is CASSVRGLPIEKLFF. The CDR3 DNA sequence: TGTGCCAGCAGTGTTCGAGGGCTTCCTATCGAAAAACTGTTTTTT.

The chain couples TRBV7-3 to TRBJ2-7; 8 nucleotides align to TRBD1. Trimming removed 5 bases from V and 6 bases from J; junction bases left unmatched: 21. CDR1 and CDR2 from the germline V gene are SGHTA and FQGTGA. The length of the CDR3 is 18 residues. DNA for the CDR3: TGTGCCAGCAGCCCCGCCCTAAGTCGGCAGGGGGCGTCTTTCGAGCAGTACTTC. Protein sequence: CASSPALSRQGASFEQYF.

The V gene is TRBV11-2, the J gene TRBJ2-2, with TRBD2 matching over 7 bases. CDR3 length: 16 amino acids. V trimming: 2 bases; J trimming: 7 bases; junction bases outside the gene matches: 10. CDR1 is SGHAT, CDR2 FQNNGV, per germline. DNA of the CDR3: TGTGCCAGCAGCTTAAGGGGCTCGAGCGGGGTCGGGGAGCTGTTTTTT. Translated: CASSLRGSSGVGELFF.

The V and J genes are TRBV28 and TRBJ2-2, with D tentatively TRBD1 (8 bases). Trimming stripped 5 bases from V and 4 bases from J, with 17 bases between. Germline V gene lookup returns CDR1 MDHEN and CDR2 SYDVKM. This CDR3 spans 16 amino acids. The DNA for the CDR3 is TGTGCCAGCAGTGCCTTCACAGGGGGGGGCACCGGGGAGCTGTTTTTT. Protein sequence: CASSAFTGGGTGELFF.

This chain links TRBV5-1 with TRBJ1-4, with 12 bases aligning to TRBD1. With 4 bases clipped from V and 7 bases from J, the junction kept 8 bases outside the gene matches. CDR1 and CDR2 from the germline V gene are SGHRS and YFSETQ. The CDR3 runs 16 residues. The CDR3 loop reads CASSTGTGGRSEKLFF. CDR3 nucleotides: TGCGCCAGCAGCACAGGGACAGGGGGCAGAAGTGAAAAACTGTTTTTT.

The J gene is TRBJ1-4, the V gene TRBV19; D not certain. Trimming took off 1 base at V and 6 bases at J, with 9 bases between the two ends. Germline CDR1 reads LNHDA; CDR2 reads SQIVND (reference sequence). The CDR3 totals 14 residues. This chain's CDR3 is CASSIGDGDEKLFF. The CDR3, as DNA: TGTGCCAGTAGTATAGGAGATGGAGATGAAAAACTGTTTTTT.

This sequence joins TRBV3-1 (or the pseudogene TRBV3-2) and TRBJ1-2; D is perhaps TRBD1 (5 bases). CDR1 and CDR2 from the germline V gene are LGHDT and YNNKEL (reference sequence). This CDR3 comprises 16 residues. The V and J ends lost 2 bases and 2 bases respectively, with 15 bases between them. This CDR3 reads CASSQRGGNPNYGYTF. The CDR3 DNA is TGTGCCAGCAGCCAAAGGGGCGGCAATCCAAACTATGGCTACACCTTC.

V gene TRBV5-4 combines with J gene TRBJ2-2, with TRBD2 matching over 8 bases. The junction had 10 bases not matched to a gene; V was cut back by 4 bases and J by 8 bases. The CDR3 spans 15 residues. In germline, CDR1 is SGHNT, CDR2 YYREEE (reference sequence). CDR3 region: CASSPGTSLSGELFF. The CDR3 DNA sequence: TGTGCCAGCAGCCCCGGGACTAGTCTTTCGGGGGAGCTGTTTTTT.

The gene calls are TRBV3-1 (or the pseudogene TRBV3-2) and TRBJ2-7, with 7 bases fitting TRBD2. CDR1 and CDR2 from the germline V gene are LGHDT and YNNKEL (reference sequence). V shed 1 base, J shed 4 bases, and the junction held 7 bases outside the gene matches. This CDR3 is 15 amino acids long. The CDR3 here is CASSQGPAGYYEQYF. The CDR3 region has the DNA TGTGCCAGCAGCCAAGGCCCAGCGGGGTATTACGAGCAGTACTTC.

J is TRBJ2-7 and V is TRBV3-1 (or the pseudogene TRBV3-2); 10 bases are a match to TRBD2. CDR3 length: 15 amino acids. Trimming removed 1 base from V and 6 bases from J; junction bases left unmatched: 6. Germline values: CDR1 LGHDT, CDR2 YNNKEL (reference sequence). The CDR3 here is CASSQGSSGSGEQYF. The CDR3 coding sequence is TGTGCCAGCAGCCAAGGATCTAGCGGGAGTGGCGAGCAGTACTTC.

The chain links TRBV7-9 to TRBJ1-3, with 7 nucleotides matching TRBD1. The V gene end was trimmed by 5 bases and the J gene end by 6 bases; junction bases not matched to a gene: 13. This CDR3 region has 16 residues. Per the germline V gene, CDR1 is SEHNR and CDR2 is FQNEAQ (reference sequence). Here the CDR3 reads CASSPRQGSTTNTIYF. The CDR3 nucleotides read TGTGCCAGCAGCCCACGACAGGGATCCACGACAAACACCATATATTTT.

V gene TRBV5-1 combines with J gene TRBJ1-2; TRBD1 matches 7 bases. V dropped 0 bases and J dropped 4; count of bases not matched to a gene: 6. The CDR3 is 15 residues long. Germline loops: CDR1 SGHRS, CDR2 YFSETQ. CDR3 coding DNA: TGCGCCAGCAGCTTGGAAGGGGGCGCAGTCTATGGCTACACCTTC. This translates into CASSLEGGAVYGYTF.

The chain is built from TRBV6-1 and TRBJ1-5; no clear D gene. V lost 2 bases, J lost 3 bases, and 11 bases lay in between. This CDR3 contains 15 residues. CDR1 is MNHNS, CDR2 SASEGT, per germline. The CDR3 DNA reads as TGTGCCAGCAGTGAATTATCCAGTTCCAATCAGCCCCAGCATTTT. Translation: CASSELSSSNQPQHF.

The rearrangement uses TRBV15 and TRBJ1-5; 7 bases map to TRBD1. V shed 4 bases and J 3 bases; nucleotides not matched to a gene: 9. Germline CDR1 and CDR2: LNHNV and YYDKDF (reference sequence). CDR3 length equals 16 residues. The CDR3 sequence is CATSTATGANNQPQHF. The CDR3 region has the DNA TGTGCCACCAGCACGGCAACAGGGGCGAACAATCAGCCCCAGCATTTT.

The J gene is TRBJ2-7, the V gene TRBV4-1; 7 nucleotides agree with TRBD1. CDR1 and CDR2 from the germline V gene are MGHRA and YSYEKL. V trimming: 6 bases; J trimming: 5 bases; junction bases outside the gene matches: 22. CDR3 length equals 18 residues. CDR3: CASRYRWTGTGEKNEQYF. CDR3 DNA: TGCGCCAGCAGGTACCGCTGGACTGGCACAGGGGAGAAGAACGAGCAGTACTTC.

This clone was seen only once. The chain uses TRBV2 and TRBJ2-4; D ambiguous. CDR3 size: 14 residues. V was shortened by 1 base and J by 0 bases, with 4 bases between the two germline ends. Per the germline V gene, CDR1 is SNHLY and CDR2 is FYNNEI. CDR3 in DNA: TGTGCCAGCAGTGAAGAGCTAGCCAAAAACATTCAGTACTTC. Translating gives CASSEELAKNIQYF.

The rearrangement uses TRBV5-5 and TRBJ2-6; a possible D gene is TRBD1 (5 bases). The length of the CDR3 is 15 residues. Trimming removed 0 bases at V and 2 bases at J, with 6 bases between. Germline CDR1 and CDR2: SGHKS and YYEKEE (reference sequence). The CDR3 is CASSLEGTGANVLTF. The CDR3 DNA reads as TGTGCCAGCAGCTTGGAGGGGACTGGGGCCAACGTCCTGACTTTC.

This chain uses TRBV19 with TRBJ2-5; 12 nucleotides agree with TRBD2. Germline V gives CDR1 LNHDA, CDR2 SQIVND (reference sequence). The CDR3 spans 16 residues. V lost 2 bases and J lost 1; bases outside the gene matches: 2. The CDR3 sequence: CASSILLAGGQETQYF. CDR3 bases: TGTGCCAGTAGTATACTACTAGCGGGAGGCCAAGAGACCCAGTACTTC.

The chain couples TRBV10-3 to TRBJ2-5; perhaps TRBD2 as D (6 bases). CDR1 and CDR2 from the germline V gene are ENHRY and SYGVKD. V gave up 0 bases and J gave up 5 bases, with 10 bases separating them. The CDR3 contains 14 residues. The CDR3 bases are TGTGCCATCAGTGAGTCGAAAGGGAGGGAGACCCAGTACTTC. This encodes CAISESKGRETQYF.

The V call is TRBV29-1, the J call TRBJ1-4; D gene unclear. Germline values: CDR1 SQVTM, CDR2 ANQGSEA. Between the trimmed V and J ends, which lost 6 bases and 0 bases, there was a span of 11 bases. The CDR3 is 14 residues long. CDR3 coding DNA: TGCAGCGTGAGTAGAGGGTCAACTAATGAAAAACTGTTTTTT. This codes for CSVSRGSTNEKLFF.

In this sample, this clone turned up once. The chain combines TRBV28 with TRBJ1-2; tentative D call: TRBD1 (5 bases). The CDR3 is 14 residues long. Trimming stripped 5 bases from V and 2 bases from J, with 12 bases between. The germline V gene has CDR1 MDHEN and CDR2 SYDVKM. CDR3 sequence (DNA): TGTGCCAGCAGTCTGGTGGGGGGGAACTATGGCTACACCTTC. Amino acid sequence: CASSLVGGNYGYTF.

This chain connects TRBV10-1 to TRBJ1-6; no clear D. Per the germline V gene, CDR1 is WNHNN and CDR2 is SYGVQD (reference sequence). V dropped 6 bases and J dropped 10 bases, with 13 bases sitting between them. This CDR3 is built from 13 residues. The CDR3 DNA reads TGCGCCAGCAGCCCCGATCGTCGGTCACCCCTCCACTTT. Amino acids: CASSPDRRSPLHF.

The chain couples TRBV28 to TRBJ1-1; 8 positions agree with TRBD1. Germline-derived CDR1 and CDR2 are MDHEN and SYDVKM. The CDR3 runs to 13 residues. Trimming removed 8 bases from V and 10 bases from J; junction bases left unmatched: 12. DNA for the CDR3: TGTGCCAGCGGCTCTGGACAGGGCCTCCGAGCTTTCTTT. It encodes CASGSGQGLRAFF.

The chain recombines TRBV4-1 with TRBJ1-4, with 8 nucleotides matching TRBD1. Germline CDR1 is MGHRA and CDR2 is YSYEKL. The CDR3 has 16 residues. The trim removed 4 bases at V and 7 bases at J, leaving 11 bases unmatched. CDR3 in amino acids: CASSPTGQGRGEKLFF. DNA of the CDR3: TGCGCCAGCAGCCCGACCGGACAGGGTAGAGGTGAAAAACTGTTTTTT.

This clone has only a few counts. The chain carries TRBV5-1 and TRBJ2-2; 9 nucleotides line up with TRBD1. Trimming cost V 6 bases and J 5 bases; bases outside gene matches: 11. The CDR3 runs 16 residues. Germline V gives CDR1 SGHRS, CDR2 YFSETQ. The CDR3 sequence: CASTLTGTGSTGELFF. In DNA, the CDR3 is TGCGCCAGCACCCTAACGGGGACAGGGAGTACCGGGGAGCTGTTTTTT.

CDR3 nucleotides: TGTGCCAGCAGTGAGGCGTCTAGCGGGAGAGTTACGCAGTATTTT. Protein: CASSEASSGRVTQYF. This chain uses TRBV6-4 with TRBJ2-3; 10 bases line up with TRBD2. CDR1 is MRHNA and CDR2 is SNTAGT in the germline V gene. The CDR3 has 15 amino acids. V shed 3 bases and J 8 bases; nucleotides not matched to a gene: 8.